These 9 T cell receptor delta chains were all obtained from the same sample, sequenced in a study of gamma-delta chains in newborns, infants, children. TCRdb reprocessed the reads through CATT. The sample yields about 5,400 delta-chain clones, 15% to 20% seen once. The sample taken for sequencing was blood. The source is a child who was a newborn, infant or young child, either healthy, febrile or measles-vaccinated (not recorded which).

The chain carries TRDV1 and TRDJ1; 9 bases map to TRDD3. TCRdb lists no J gene, so it was determined here by aligning the DNA to germline. Per the germline V gene, CDR1 is TSWWSYY and CDR2 is QGS. Losses at the gene ends were 0 bases for V and 0 bases for J; bases not matched to a gene: 20. The CDR3 contains 22 residues. This chain's CDR3 is CALGELLRGQDTGGVYTDKLIF. The CDR3, as DNA: TGTGCTCTTGGGGAACTGCTAAGAGGGCAAGATACTGGGGGAGTTTACACCGATAAACTCATCTTT.

Comment on this clone: A much bigger clone sits one base away, suggesting this may be a read error. CDR3: CACDAGGYSSWDTRQMFF. The CDR3 region has the DNA TGTGCCTGTGACGCTGGGGGATACTCATCCTGGGACACCCGACAGATGTTTTTC. The V and J genes are TRDV2 and TRDJ3, with 11 bases lining up with TRDD3. V trimming: 3 bases; J trimming: 1 base; junction bases outside the gene matches: 4. The CDR3 has 18 residues. Germline CDR1 GEAIGNYY, CDR2 EKD.

In this sample, this clone turned up a few times. The sample carries other DNA sequences with the same CDR3. The chain uses TRDV2 and TRDJ3, with 11 bases identical to TRDD3. The CDR3 has 21 amino acids. The J segment lost 0 bases and the V segment lost 3 bases, leaving 12 bases of the junction unmatched. Germline V lookup: CDR1 GEAIGNYY, CDR2 EKD. CDR3 DNA: TGTGCCTGTGACCCAGTGCTGGGGGATACCCCGAGCTCCTGGGACACCCGACAGATGTTTTTC. This encodes CACDPVLGDTPSSWDTRQMFF.

The chain is built from TRDV1 and TRDJ1; TRDD3 aligns across 10 bases. The germline CDR1 and CDR2 sequences are TSWWSYY and QGS. Trimming removed 5 bases from V and 0 bases from J; junction bases left unmatched: 24. The CDR3 is 22 amino acids. CDR3 DNA sequence: TGTGCTCTTGGGCCACCCCGCCTTTTCTACTCCTGGGGGATAAGAAACACCGATAAACTCATCTTT. As protein: CALGPPRLFYSWGIRNTDKLIF.

A word on this clone: Distinct nucleotide sequences in the sample also encode this CDR3. The CDR3 DNA follows: TGTGCCTGTGAAAGCCTTCTGGGGGATACACGTACCCTCACCGATAAACTCATCTTT. It translates to CACESLLGDTRTLTDKLIF. This chain joins TRDV2 and TRDJ1; TRDD3 aligns across 11 bases. Germline values: CDR1 GEAIGNYY, CDR2 EKD. This CDR3 is built from 19 residues. Trimming took 4 bases from V and 1 from J; bases not matched to a gene: 16.

In its sample, this clone was seen a few times. The chain uses TRDV1 and TRDJ1; TRDD2 agrees at 9 bases. Trimming removed 3 bases from V and 4 bases from J; junction bases left unmatched: 27. The CDR3 is made up of 22 amino acids. Germline CDR1 reads TSWWSYY; CDR2 reads QGS. The CDR3 DNA sequence: TGTGCTCTTGGGGACTACCTTCCTACGGTGAGTCCATCCGGGGGGGGCATCGATAAACTCATCTTT. It is translated as CALGDYLPTVSPSGGGIDKLIF.

This clone was detected only a few times. The protein TCRdb lists belongs to a much larger clone and differs from this DNA's translation at residue 8, which points to a read error; the protein shown is made from the DNA. Written as DNA, the CDR3 is TGTGCCTGTGACACCGTGGGGGGTACTTTGACAGCACAACTCTTCTTT. It specifies CACDTVGGTLTAQLFF. The chain has TRDV2 and TRDJ2; D possibly corresponds to TRDD3 (6 bases). The germline CDR1 and CDR2 sequences are GEAIGNYY and EKD. The germline V and J ends were trimmed by 0 bases and 0 bases, with 10 bases remaining between them. CDR3 length: 16 residues.

In its sample, this clone ranks as medium-sized. The genes are TRDV2 and TRDJ1, with 13 bases matching TRDD3. This CDR3 is 19 amino acids long. J gave up 4 bases and V 1 base, and 14 bases lay outside the gene matches. Germline V CDR1 and CDR2: GEAIGNYY, EKD. The CDR3 loop reads CACDTLPVLGDTPHDKLIF. The CDR3 region has the DNA TGTGCCTGTGACACATTGCCCGTACTGGGGGATACGCCGCACGATAAACTCATCTTT.

Remarks on this clone: Being one base from a much bigger clone, this may be a read error. The chain joins TRDV2 to TRDJ3, with 11 nucleotides matching TRDD3. Germline V gives CDR1 GEAIGNYY, CDR2 EKD. This CDR3 comprises 18 residues. With 1 base clipped from V and 3 bases from J, the junction kept 4 bases outside the gene matches. DNA for the CDR3: TGTGCCTGTGACACTGGGGGATACGATTTCTGGGACACCCGACAGATGTTTTTC. Amino acids: CACDTGGYDFWDTRQMFF.